What follows are 18 T cell receptor beta chains derived from one specimen sequenced in a study of identical twins. TCRdb used MiXCR to reprocess the 5' RACE reads, holding one entry per CDR3 protein. The sample includes 700,000 to 950,000 distinct CDR3 sequences, roughly 12% of them seen just once. This sample was shared with a second study, whose subject was yellow fever vaccine responses in identical twins.

The source material was PBMCs. The receptors shown here come from a woman between 18 and 29 years old in good health.

The chain employs TRBV4-2 and TRBJ2-5; 7 bases line up with TRBD2. This CDR3 has 14 amino acids. The V segment lost 1 base and the J segment 5 bases; nucleotides outside the gene matches: 4. CDR1 and CDR2 (germline): LGHNA, YNFKEQ. CDR3 residues: CASSQGLGGETQYF. Written as DNA, the CDR3 is TGTGCCAGCAGCCAAGGGTTGGGAGGGGAGACCCAGTACTTC.

The table lists this clonotype with a few counts. A clone one base away is much larger, so this may be a read error. The CDR3 region has the DNA TGTGCCGGCAGTTACAATTCCGACAATCAGCCCCAGCATTTT. Translating it yields CAGSYNSDNQPQHF. This chain uses TRBV6-5 with TRBJ1-5; D unclear. This CDR3 spans 14 amino acids. CDR1 is MNHEY and CDR2 is SVGAGI in the germline V gene.

This chain connects TRBV27 to TRBJ1-4, with 10 bases aligning to TRBD1. Unmatched junction bases numbered 7, after V lost 7 bases and J lost 5 bases. This CDR3 has 15 residues. Germline CDR1 is MNHEY and CDR2 is SMNVEV (reference sequence). CDR3: CASMRMTGGNEKLFF. CDR3 DNA sequence: TGTGCCAGCATGAGAATGACAGGGGGCAATGAAAAACTGTTTTTT.

This clonotype was seen a few times. This sequence joins TRBV9 and TRBJ2-5, with 7 bases fitting TRBD1. CDR1 is SGDLS, CDR2 YYNGEE, per germline. This CDR3 is built from 15 residues. The trim removed 0 bases at V and 4 bases at J, leaving 6 bases unmatched. The CDR3 loop reads CASSVGQGWGETQYF. CDR3 coding DNA: TGTGCCAGCAGCGTAGGACAGGGTTGGGGAGAGACCCAGTACTTC.

This chain joins TRBV6-5 and TRBJ2-6; 7 positions match TRBD1. After removal of 2 bases from V and 2 bases from J, the junction contained 6 bases not matched to a gene. Germline V gene data show CDR1 as MNHEY and CDR2 as SVGAGI. The CDR3 loop spans 17 amino acids. The CDR3 DNA is TGTGCCAGCAGTTACACCTTCACAGGGGCTGGGGCCAACGTCCTGACTTTC. Translation: CASSYTFTGAGANVLTF.

This chain joins TRBV7-9 and TRBJ2-7; no reliable D call. Germline lookup yields CDR1 SEHNR and CDR2 FQNEAQ (reference sequence). The CDR3 contains 14 residues. Trimming left V 1 base short and J 5 bases short, with 12 bases between. The CDR3 loop reads CASSLGERSHEQYF. DNA of the CDR3: TGTGCCAGCAGCTTAGGAGAAAGGTCTCACGAGCAGTACTTC. The whole variable domain, remainder taken from reference TRBV7-9 and TRBJ2-7, is DTGVSQNPRHKITKRGQNVTFRCDPISEHNRLYWYRQTLGQGPEFLTYFQNEAQLEKSRLLSDRFSAERPKGSFSTLEIQRTEQGDSAMYLCASSLGERSHEQYFGPGTRLTVT.

The gene calls are TRBV6-1 and TRBJ1-5, with a tentative D call TRBD1 (5 bases). CDR3 length equals 18 residues. V was trimmed by 2 bases and J by 0 bases, leaving 17 bases between them. Per the germline V gene, CDR1 is MNHNS and CDR2 is SASEGT. The CDR3 sequence is CASSEPAGGTYSNQPQHF. The CDR3 bases are TGTGCCAGCAGTGAACCGGCGGGGGGTACCTATAGCAATCAGCCCCAGCATTTT.

This chain links TRBV12-5 with TRBJ2-7; TRBD1 agrees at 8 bases. CDR3 length equals 18 residues. Germline trimming cut 7 bases from V and 3 bases from J; bases unmatched to any gene: 20. CDR1 is LGHNT, CDR2 FRNRAP, per germline. The CDR3 sequence is CASAQSRDRITHIYEQYV. The DNA for the CDR3 is TGTGCTAGTGCCCAATCCCGGGACAGGATAACCCACATCTACGAGCAGTACGTC.

A few counts support this clonotype. This rearrangement joins TRBV6-5 to TRBJ2-5, with D unclear. The CDR3 has 13 residues. The V gene's germline CDR1 is MNHEY and CDR2 SVGAGI. V was trimmed by 4 bases and J by 5 bases, leaving 11 bases between them. The CDR3 loop reads CASSSAYVETQYF. Here the CDR3 DNA reads TGTGCCAGCAGTTCGGCCTACGTGGAGACCCAGTACTTC.

There are a few counts of this clonotype. J is TRBJ2-5 and V is TRBV6-5; tentatively, D is TRBD2 (6 bases). CDR1 and CDR2 from the germline V gene are MNHEY and SVGAGI. The CDR3 runs 14 residues. Trimming shortened V by 4 bases and J by 7 bases, and 16 bases separated the two germline ends. The CDR3 is CASSWRGAGLTQYF. CDR3 coding DNA: TGTGCCAGCAGTTGGAGGGGCGCGGGGCTGACCCAGTACTTC.

This clonotype was observed a handful of times. The chain is built from TRBV19 and TRBJ2-1; TRBD2 matches 9 bases. Germline V gene lookup returns CDR1 LNHDA and CDR2 SQIVND (reference sequence). The junction had 7 bases not matched to a gene; V was cut back by 4 bases and J by 6 bases. The CDR3 covers 15 residues. The CDR3 here is CASSSLLAGINEQFF. The DNA for the CDR3 is TGTGCCAGTAGTAGTCTTCTAGCGGGAATCAATGAGCAGTTCTTC.

The gene calls are TRBV20-1 and TRBJ2-1, with D maybe TRBD2 (6 bases). V was shortened by 3 bases and J by 6 bases, with 12 bases between the two germline ends. The V gene's germline CDR1 is DFQATT and CDR2 SNEGSKA (reference sequence). The CDR3 runs 13 residues. Here the CDR3 DNA reads TGCAGTGCTAGTATTAGCGGACCCAATGAGCAGTTCTTC. Residues: CSASISGPNEQFF.

This chain connects TRBV7-9 to TRBJ2-2; 8 bases line up with TRBD2. The junction had 8 bases not matched to a gene; V was cut back by 5 bases and J by 3 bases. The CDR3 runs to 16 residues. Germline CDR1 is SEHNR and CDR2 is FQNEAQ (reference sequence). The CDR3 protein is CASSTLAGRDTGELFF. CDR3 in DNA: TGTGCCAGCAGCACTTTAGCGGGAAGGGACACCGGGGAGCTGTTTTTT.

The rearrangement joins TRBV10-3 to TRBJ2-7, with D unclear. V lost 0 bases and J lost 0, with 15 bases in between. Germline-derived CDR1 and CDR2 are ENHRY and SYGVKD. The CDR3 runs 17 residues. CDR3: CAISESNGSLPSYEQYF. The CDR3 DNA follows: TGTGCCATCAGTGAGTCGAATGGCAGCCTTCCCTCCTACGAGCAGTACTTC.

This clonotype has only a few counts. This chain uses TRBV6-1 with TRBJ1-6, with 9 positions matching TRBD1. The CDR3 is 14 residues long. Germline lookup yields CDR1 MNHNS and CDR2 SASEGT. The junction had 5 bases not matched to a gene; V was cut back by 4 bases and J by 10 bases. The CDR3 sequence is CASSVQGAESPLHF. CDR3 nucleotides: TGTGCCAGCAGTGTACAGGGGGCCGAATCACCCCTCCACTTT.

This sequence joins TRBV6-2 or TRBV6-3 and TRBJ2-1; possible D gene TRBD2, 6 bases. Trimming shortened V by 5 bases and J by 0 bases, and 20 bases separated the two germline ends. CDR3 size: 18 residues. Germline V lookup: CDR1 MNHEY, CDR2 SVGEGT. DNA of the CDR3: TGTGCCAGCAGTACAACTAGCTTACGGGAGAGCTCCTACAATGAGCAGTTCTTC. Translating it yields CASSTTSLRESSYNEQFF.

This clonotype has a handful of counts. CDR3 nucleotide sequence: TGCAGTGCTCGCCGACTAGCGGGAGGAAATGAGCAGTTCTTC. Translating it yields CSARRLAGGNEQFF. The rearrangement uses TRBV20-1 and TRBJ2-1; the match to TRBD2 covers 13 bases. CDR3 length equals 14 residues. Trimming cost V 5 bases and J 7 bases; bases outside gene matches: 5. In germline, CDR1 is DFQATT, CDR2 SNEGSKA (reference sequence).

This clonotype came up a few times. V gene TRBV20-1 combines with J gene TRBJ2-6, with D possibly being TRBD1 or TRBD2 (5 bases each). CDR1 is DFQATT and CDR2 is SNEGSKA in the germline V gene (reference sequence). This CDR3 has 16 amino acids. The ends were cut back, 6 bases at V and 1 base at J, with 16 bases in the middle. For the CDR3, the DNA is TGCAGTGCCAAGAGGGGCGGAGCTTCTGGGGCCAACGTCCTGACTTTC. Encoded protein: CSAKRGGASGANVLTF.